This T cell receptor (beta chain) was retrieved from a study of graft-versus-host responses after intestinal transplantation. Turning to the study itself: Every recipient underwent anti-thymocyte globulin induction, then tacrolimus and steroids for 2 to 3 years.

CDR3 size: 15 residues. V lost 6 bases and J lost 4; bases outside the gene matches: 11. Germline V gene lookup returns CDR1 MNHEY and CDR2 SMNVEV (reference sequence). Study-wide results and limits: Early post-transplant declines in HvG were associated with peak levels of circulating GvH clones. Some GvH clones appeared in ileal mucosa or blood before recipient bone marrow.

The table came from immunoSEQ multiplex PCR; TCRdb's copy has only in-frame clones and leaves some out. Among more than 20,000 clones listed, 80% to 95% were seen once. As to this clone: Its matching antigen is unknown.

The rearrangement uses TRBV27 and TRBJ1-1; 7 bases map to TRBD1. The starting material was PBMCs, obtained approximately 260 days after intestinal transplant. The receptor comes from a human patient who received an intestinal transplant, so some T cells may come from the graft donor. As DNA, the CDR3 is TGTGCCAGCAGATTGACAGGGAGTAGTAGCACTGAAGCTTTCTTT. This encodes CASRLTGSSSTEAFF.